This T cell receptor (beta chain) derives from a study of blood T cell repertoires in COVID-19. The overall study: Some COVID-19 samples were acute and others convalescent; all came from the United States, Italy and Spain.

V shed 3 bases and J 3 bases; nucleotides not matched to a gene: 7. CDR1 KGHSH and CDR2 LQKENI come from the germline V gene. The CDR3 loop spans 16 amino acids. About this clone itself: Other nucleotide sequences from this sample produce the same CDR3.

All recovered Cohort 3 donors got two negative PCRs, got clearance, or saw symptom resolution. Original data processing: Nucleated cell number was recorded as an estimate derived from reference gene primer amplification. Assay: immunoSEQ multiplex PCR; the TCRdb copy retains only in-frame clones and omits some. V and J calls and clone size are copied from that table; D and trimming were computed from the DNA. The data contain 200,000 to 250,000 clones, around 86% of them singletons. This chain uses TRBV18 with TRBJ2-2; 7 bases align to TRBD1. Sequenced material: PBMCs or T cells enriched from blood (not recorded which). The receptor was isolated from a man between 35 and 55 years old who had recovered from COVID-19. The CDR3 protein is CASSPPQGPYTGELFF. CDR3 bases: TGTGCCAGCTCACCCCCACAGGGGCCCTACACCGGGGAGCTGTTTTTT.